These T cell receptor beta chains were read from a single sample in a study of T-cell memory formation after mild COVID-19. TCRdb reprocessed the 5' RACE reads via MiXCR and lists one record per CDR3 protein. The data hold a few hundred thousand distinct CDR3 sequences, with roughly an eighth observed a single time. The sample consisted of PBMCs or a T cell subset sorted from them (not recorded which). The receptors come from a man between 18 and 35 years old who had mild COVID-19 (a few samples of this study predate the infection). Cell type and time point are not known. The CDR3 runs from the conserved cysteine through the conserved F or W. D genes are given only for firm matches. Only part of the rows carry a size: once, few, many, or a class if the clone is expanded.

clone_size j_call v_call d_call cdr3_aa cdr3_nt
few TRBJ2-5 TRBV29-1 - CSVEGGPDRWETQYF TGCAGCGTTGAGGGCGGACCGGACCGCTGGGAGACCCAGTACTTC
few TRBJ1-4 TRBV7-9 - CASSLQGTWEKLFF TGTGCCAGCAGCTTACAGGGCACTTGGGAAAAACTGTTTTTT
few TRBJ2-6 TRBV20-1 - CSARSSGANVLTF TGCAGTGCGAGGAGCTCTGGGGCCAACGTCCTGACTTTC
- TRBJ2-1 TRBV5-1 TRBD2 CASRASGAHHEQFF TGCGCCAGCAGAGCTAGCGGGGCACACCATGAGCAGTTCTTC
few TRBJ2-3 TRBV28 TRBD2 CASSSGTRIRYF TGTGCCAGCAGTTCGGGGACTAGGATACGGTATTTT
few TRBJ1-6 TRBV5-6 TRBD1 CASSPQGQGATPLHF TGTGCCAGCAGCCCGCAAGGACAGGGGGCAACACCCCTCCACTTT
- TRBJ1-6 TRBV19 - CASSNGQSYNSPLHF TGTGCCAGTAGTAATGGACAGAGCTATAATTCACCCCTCCACTTT
- TRBJ2-4 TRBV14 TRBD1 CASSQGTGGASKNIQHF TGTGCCAGCAGCCAAGGGACAGGGGGCGCTTCCAAAAACATTCAGCACTTC
many TRBJ1-2 TRBV4-1 TRBD1 CASSPGQGTYGYTF TGCGCCAGCAGCCCGGGACAGGGAACCTATGGCTACACCTTC
few TRBJ1-1 TRBV6-5 - CASSYLSGPNTEAFF TGTGCCAGCAGTTACCTGTCCGGGCCGAACACTGAAGCTTTCTTT
many TRBJ2-1 TRBV5-6 - CASSWLKGGSSYNEQFF TGTGCCAGCAGCTGGCTTAAGGGCGGCAGCTCCTACAATGAGCAGTTCTTC
- TRBJ1-2 TRBV29-1 TRBD1 CSVGTGDRYGYTF TGCAGCGTTGGGACAGGGGATCGGTATGGCTACACCTTC